A selection of T cell receptor beta chains follows, all from one sample in a study of cytomegalovirus exposure and HLA in healthy donors. Clones were sequenced by immunoSEQ multiplex PCR, and TCRdb holds only the in-frame ones, with some missing. Here the sample spans some 65,000 clones, 62% being singletons. The sequenced sample was PBMCs. The receptors shown here come from a man aged 25 to 45 in good health and CMV-seronegative. CDR3s include the opening cysteine and the closing phenylalanine or tryptophan. A D gene is named only where the DNA matches it firmly. Part of the rows lack a size; the others show once, few, many or a class for expanded clones.

v_gene,abundance,d_gene,j_gene,CDR3aa,CDR3nt
TRBV9,.,TRBD1,TRBJ1-1,CASSVAGTGTEAFF,TGTGCCAGCAGCGTAGCAGGGACAGGAACTGAAGCTTTCTTT
TRBV29-1,few,TRBD1,TRBJ2-3,CSVTGEITDTQYF,TGCAGCGTCACAGGGGAGATCACAGATACGCAGTATTTT
TRBV11-2,once,.,TRBJ2-1,CASSQEGGARDEQFF,TGTGCCAGCAGCCAAGAGGGGGGGGCCCGTGATGAGCAGTTCTTC
TRBV7-8,.,.,TRBJ2-7,CASSPLGGDEQYF,TGTGCCAGCAGCCCTCTGGGGGGAGACGAGCAGTACTTC
TRBV13,.,.,TRBJ2-1,CASSAPDNEQFF,TGTGCCAGCAGCGCTCCGGACAATGAGCAGTTCTTC
TRBV7-2,.,TRBD1,TRBJ2-3,CASSLMDRASDTQYF,TGTGCCAGCAGCTTAATGGACAGGGCGTCTGATACGCAGTATTTT
TRBV7-6,.,TRBD1,TRBJ2-2,CASSRGQGVPGELFF,TGTGCCAGCAGCCGGGGACAGGGTGTGCCCGGGGAGCTGTTTTTT
TRBV7-2,few,.,TRBJ2-3,CASSLAGGRVDTQYF,TGTGCCAGCAGCTTAGCGGGGGGGCGTGTAGATACGCAGTATTTT
TRBV7-6,.,TRBD1,TRBJ1-5,CASSPLRGTGGNQPQHF,TGTGCCAGCAGCCCCCTTAGGGGGACAGGGGGGAATCAGCCCCAGCATTTT
TRBV7-6,.,TRBD2,TRBJ2-1,CATQGGVQYNEQFF,TGTGCCACCCAGGGAGGGGTCCAGTACAATGAGCAGTTCTTC
TRBV5-1,.,.,TRBJ1-6,CASSFREQNSPLHF,TGCGCCAGCAGCTTTCGCGAACAGAATTCACCCCTCCACTTT
TRBV30,.,TRBD2,TRBJ2-3,CAWSKKAGDDTQYF,TGTGCCTGGAGCAAGAAGGCGGGGGATGATACGCAGTATTTT
TRBV18,.,TRBD2,TRBJ2-7,CASSPGLADYEQYF,TGTGCCAGCTCTCCGGGACTAGCGGACTACGAGCAGTACTTC
TRBV6-6,.,TRBD2,TRBJ2-1,CASSYERGGAYNEQFF,TGTGCCAGCAGTTACGAGCGGGGGGGGGCCTACAATGAGCAGTTCTTC
TRBV6-5,.,.,TRBJ2-7,CASTKSLSSYEQYF,TGTGCCAGCACCAAGTCATTGAGCTCCTACGAGCAGTACTTC
TRBV7-2,.,.,TRBJ1-2,CASSLPANYGYTF,TGTGCCAGCAGCTTACCAGCTAACTATGGCTACACCTTC
TRBV19,.,TRBD1,TRBJ1-3,CASSLQGARNTIYF,TGTGCCAGTAGCCTACAGGGGGCTAGAAACACCATATATTTT
TRBV2,.,.,TRBJ1-5,CASRQDSWQPQHF,TGTGCCAGCAGACAGGACAGTTGGCAGCCCCAGCATTTT
TRBV29-1,few,.,TRBJ2-3,CSVLGLHTDTQYF,TGCAGCGTTTTGGGACTCCACACAGATACGCAGTATTTT
TRBV7-9,.,.,TRBJ2-3,CASSPPLAITSTDTQYF,TGTGCCAGCAGCCCGCCCCTAGCGATTACTAGCACAGATACGCAGTATTTT
TRBV7-2,.,TRBD2,TRBJ2-7,CASSWEGLDEQYF,TGTGCCAGCAGCTGGGAGGGTCTCGACGAGCAGTACTTC
TRBV7-9,.,.,TRBJ2-7,CASSFRTDYHEQYF,TGTGCCAGCAGCTTCAGGACAGATTACCACGAGCAGTACTTC
TRBV5-1,.,TRBD1,TRBJ1-2,CASSLGTGRIYGYTF,TGCGCCAGCAGCTTGGGGACAGGGCGGATCTATGGCTACACCTTC
TRBV29-1,few,TRBD1,TRBJ1-4,CSADPGTGGEKLFF,TGCAGCGCTGATCCCGGGACAGGGGGGGAAAAACTGTTTTTT
TRBV18,once,.,TRBJ1-6,CASSLAQEGSPLHF,TGTGCCAGCTCACTTGCGCAGGAAGGTTCACCCCTCCACTTT
TRBV6-5,.,.,TRBJ2-7,CASSYQGWYEQYF,TGTGCCAGCAGTTACCAGGGATGGTACGAGCAGTACTTC
TRBV7-2,.,.,TRBJ1-1,CASSLYLHTEAFF,TGTGCCAGCAGCTTGTATCTTCACACTGAAGCTTTCTTT
TRBV2,.,TRBD1,TRBJ1-5,CASKQGVFEPQHF,TGTGCCAGCAAGCAGGGGGTGTTCGAGCCCCAGCATTTT
TRBV18,.,TRBD2,TRBJ2-7,CASTELSGGAHEQYF,TGTGCCAGCACGGAACTAAGCGGGGGGGCCCACGAGCAGTACTTC
TRBV6-7,.,.,TRBJ2-7,CASSYSNSGQLSSYEQYF,TGTGCCAGCAGTTACTCGAATTCCGGACAGTTGAGCTCCTACGAGCAGTACTTC
TRBV5-1,few,TRBD1,TRBJ2-5,CASSSGQYQETQYF,TGCGCCAGCAGCTCGGGACAGTACCAAGAGACCCAGTACTTC
TRBV6-5,.,.,TRBJ2-5,CASSYESGGETQYF,TGTGCCAGCAGTTACGAGAGTGGTGGAGAGACCCAGTACTTC
TRBV4-1,.,.,TRBJ2-1,CASSQEGAHTGTDNEQFF,TGCGCCAGCAGCCAAGAAGGGGCCCATACAGGGACCGACAATGAGCAGTTCTTC
TRBV7-2,few,TRBD1,TRBJ1-2,CASSSRPGTGGTGYTF,TGTGCCAGCAGCTCTCGACCCGGGACAGGGGGCACTGGCTACACCTTC
TRBV15,.,.,TRBJ1-1,CATSRDLGGVTEAFF,TGTGCCACCAGCAGAGATTTGGGGGGGGTCACTGAAGCTTTCTTT
TRBV2,.,.,TRBJ1-2,CASSLGLEGGYTF,TGTGCCAGCAGCCTCGGACTGGAAGGTGGCTACACCTTC